The 3 T cell receptor beta chains reported below all come from one sample, sequenced in a study of shared clonotypes between healthy human individuals. This table comes from immunoSEQ multiplex PCR, and its TCRdb copy is limited to in-frame clones, with some not included. The sample includes about 2.4 million clones, more than 90% of them seen just once. Sequenced: naive CD4+ T cells sorted from blood. Stated subset: CD45RA+ positively selected. Every receptor here comes from a man aged 18 to 35 in good health.

The chain couples TRBV6-1 to TRBJ2-7; 10 nucleotides match TRBD2. Germline V gene lookup returns CDR1 MNHNS and CDR2 SASEGT. The CDR3 covers 13 residues. V gave up 10 bases and J gave up 2 bases; unmatched junction bases: 5. This CDR3 is CATQRGGTYEQYF. Here the CDR3 DNA reads TGTGCCACCCAGCGGGGGGGAACCTACGAGCAGTACTTC.

For this clone: The same CDR3 can be traced to other DNA sequences in this sample. This rearrangement joins TRBV5-1 to TRBJ2-7, with 8 positions matching TRBD2. CDR1 SGHRS and CDR2 YFSETQ come from the germline V gene. V shed 0 bases, J shed 7 bases, and the junction held 6 bases outside the gene matches. The CDR3 runs 14 residues. This chain's CDR3 is CASSLEGTRGEQYF. The CDR3 DNA reads as TGCGCCAGCAGCTTGGAAGGGACTAGGGGGGAGCAGTACTTC. Variable domain in full (rest from reference TRBV5-1 and TRBJ2-7): KAGVTQTPRYLIKTRGQQVTLSCSPISGHRSVSWYQQTPGQGLQFLFEYFSETQRNKGNFPGRFSGRQFSNSRSEMNVSTLELGDSALYLCASSLEGTRGEQYFGPGTRLTVT.

This clone was detected only once. The chain employs TRBV5-1 and TRBJ1-2; 8 bases line up with TRBD1. Germline-derived CDR1 and CDR2 are SGHRS and YFSETQ. V trimming: 0 bases; J trimming: 8 bases; junction bases outside the gene matches: 9. The CDR3 extends over 15 amino acids. In nucleotides, the CDR3 is TGCGCCAGCAGCTTGGCGCTGGACAGGGTAGGAGGCTACACCTTC. This encodes CASSLALDRVGGYTF.